The 10 T cell receptor beta chains presented below share a single source sample, sequenced in a study of human T cells and chemical hapten exposure. Time point noted: patch test 1, 2 weeks after DPC sensitization. This sample's treatment: therapeutic diphenylcyclopropenone sensitization with weekly scalp DPC. From the RACE reads, TCRdb called clonotypes with MiXCR, one entry per CDR3 protein. The sample has around 190,000 distinct CDR3 sequences; 20% to 25% are singletons. The material was whole blood, obtained in connection with sensitization to the hapten diphenylcyclopropenone (DPC). These receptors all come from a woman in her forties or fifties with alopecia areata. Some clones in this sample may be carry-over from other donors' samples.

This clonotype was recorded a few times. The chain couples TRBV29-1 to TRBJ2-3, with a weak D call TRBD2 (6 bases). The CDR3 is 15 residues long. Germline V gene lookup returns CDR1 SQVTM and CDR2 ANQGSEA. V dropped 1 base and J dropped 0 bases, with 11 bases sitting between them. CDR3 DNA: TGCAGCGTTGAAGGCGGCGCGGGGAGCACAGATACGCAGTATTTT. This sequence encodes CSVEGGAGSTDTQYF.

The rearrangement uses TRBV2 and TRBJ2-7; 11 nucleotides align to TRBD2. The CDR3 spans 17 residues. Germline-derived CDR1 and CDR2 are SNHLY and FYNNEI. The V segment lost 7 bases and the J segment 5 bases; nucleotides outside the gene matches: 16. This chain's CDR3 is CASKPRTSGLARHEQYF. CDR3 in DNA: TGTGCCAGCAAGCCTCGGACTAGCGGGCTGGCGAGGCACGAGCAGTACTTC.

This clonotype turned up a few times. V gene TRBV10-3 combines with J gene TRBJ2-7, with D possibly being TRBD2 (7 bases). The CDR3 consists of 13 residues. From germline, CDR1 is ENHRY and CDR2 SYGVKD. V was pared by 8 bases and J by 2 bases, with 13 bases between. CDR3 protein: CAIGRGGTYEQYF. The CDR3, as DNA: TGTGCCATCGGTAGGGGGGGGACCTACGAGCAGTACTTC.

This clonotype was observed a few times. This chain uses TRBV10-3 with TRBJ1-2, with unresolved D. The CDR3 has 15 amino acids. The ends were cut back, 0 bases at V and 8 bases at J, with 16 bases in the middle. Looked up from germline, CDR1 is ENHRY and CDR2 is SYGVKD. This CDR3 reads CAISESHSPSKGYTF. In DNA form, the CDR3 reads TGTGCCATCAGTGAGTCGCACAGTCCATCGAAAGGCTACACCTTC.

The rearrangement uses TRBV7-6 and TRBJ2-1, with 8 bases matching TRBD2. Per germline, CDR1 SGHVS and CDR2 FNYEAQ. The CDR3 runs to 17 residues. The junction had 18 bases not matched to a gene; V was cut back by 5 bases and J by 9 bases. The CDR3 region is CASSPPWPAGEGGEQFF. CDR3 sequence (DNA): TGTGCCAGCAGCCCCCCCTGGCCAGCGGGAGAAGGGGGTGAGCAGTTCTTC.

The rearrangement joins TRBV20-1 to TRBJ2-5; TRBD1 or TRBD2 may be the D gene (5 bases each). The V gene lost 5 bases and the J gene lost 4 bases, with 17 bases spanning the gap. The length of the CDR3 is 14 residues. The germline V gene has CDR1 DFQATT and CDR2 SNEGSKA (reference sequence). This CDR3 reads CSARRGFGGETQYF. CDR3 bases: TGCAGTGCTCGAAGGGGCTTTGGGGGAGAGACCCAGTACTTC.

This clonotype turned up a few times. The chain couples TRBV20-1 to TRBJ2-5; 11 nucleotides agree with TRBD2. The V gene's germline CDR1 is DFQATT and CDR2 SNEGSKA (reference sequence). Germline trimming cut 0 bases from V and 1 base from J; bases unmatched to any gene: 4. This CDR3 region has 16 residues. The CDR3 nucleotides are TGCAGTGCTAGAGAGGTAGCGGGAGGGATCCAAGAGACCCAGTACTTC. This gives the protein CSAREVAGGIQETQYF.

The CDR3 is CATSRQGAGEQYF. The CDR3 nucleotides read TGTGCCACCAGCAGACAGGGGGCGGGCGAGCAGTACTTC. J is TRBJ2-7 and V is TRBV15, with 8 positions matching TRBD1. The ends lost 2 bases at V and 6 bases at J; junction bases unmatched: 3. This CDR3 has 13 amino acids. CDR1 LNHNV and CDR2 YYDKDF come from the germline V gene (reference sequence). Based on the CDR3 plus reference TRBV15 and TRBJ2-7, the full variable domain is DAMVIQNPRYQVTQFGKPVTLSCSQTLNHNVMYWYQQKSSQAPKLLFHYYDKDFNNEADTPDNFQSRRPNTSFCFLDIRSPGLGDTAMYLCATSRQGAGEQYFGPGTRLTVT.

This clonotype was counted between two and nine times. The chain combines TRBV6-1 with TRBJ1-3; no definite D call. There are 13 residues in the CDR3. Germline lookup yields CDR1 MNHNS and CDR2 SASEGT. Trimming shortened V by 3 bases and J by 0 bases, and 3 bases separated the two germline ends. The CDR3 sequence: CASSDGSGNTIYF. For the CDR3, the DNA is TGTGCCAGCAGTGACGGCTCTGGAAACACCATATATTTT.

This clonotype came up a few times. This chain uses TRBV18 with TRBJ1-2, with 7 bases lining up with TRBD1. J was trimmed by 0 bases and V by 3 bases; bases with no gene match: 7. This CDR3 has 16 amino acids. CDR1 is KGHSH and CDR2 is LQKENI in the germline V gene. CDR3 nucleotide sequence: TGTGCCAGCTCACCGGGACAGTCAAGAGCTAACTATGGCTACACCTTC. It is translated as CASSPGQSRANYGYTF.